The 7 T cell receptor beta chains listed next were all sequenced from one sample in a study of Graves' ophthalmopathy and Graves' hyperthyroidism. Amplification of TCR beta CDR3 regions used RNA transcripts. Amplification began with first-round RT-PCR using HTBI primers, then second-round multiplex PCR was performed. TCRdb ran MiXCR on the multiplex PCR reads and lists one entry per CDR3 protein. Of 1 million to 1.3 million distinct CDR3 sequences in the sample, about two fifths are singletons; the top ten hold more than 9.5%. The sequencing sample was made of peripheral blood or thyroid tissue (not recorded which). These receptor sequences come from an adult man with Graves' hyperthyroidism.

This clonotype was detected ten times or more. V and J are TRBV20-1 and TRBJ1-2; 9 bases fit TRBD1. The germline CDR1 and CDR2 sequences are DFQATT and SNEGSKA (reference sequence). CDR3 length: 13 amino acids. Germline trimming cut 2 bases from V and 4 bases from J; bases unmatched to any gene: 2. CDR3 sequence reads: CSARPTGGYGYTF. The CDR3 DNA sequence: TGCAGTGCTAGACCGACAGGGGGCTATGGCTACACCTTC.

This clonotype appeared a few times. CDR3 amino acids: CASSDGGSGAYEQYF. The CDR3 bases are TGTGCCAGCAGTGACGGGGGGAGCGGGGCCTACGAGCAGTACTTC. V is TRBV6-4 and J is TRBJ2-7; 7 bases align to TRBD2. V gave up 2 bases and J gave up 2 bases; unmatched junction bases: 6. This CDR3 spans 15 amino acids. In germline, CDR1 is MRHNA, CDR2 SNTAGT.

As concerns this clonotype: A read error may be the cause here, since a much bigger clone is one base away. This chain links TRBV4-2 with TRBJ1-6; the match to TRBD1 covers 8 bases. The length of the CDR3 is 16 residues. Germline V CDR1 and CDR2: LGHNA, YNFKEQ. The chain's CDR3 is CANSQVPGGNNSPLHF. DNA for the CDR3: TGTGCCAACAGCCAAGTACCAGGGGGCAATAATTCACCCCTCCACTTT.

This clonotype was counted between two and nine times. V gene TRBV12-3 or TRBV12-4 combines with J gene TRBJ2-5, with TRBD2 matching over 9 bases. The J segment lost 2 bases and the V segment lost 5 bases, leaving 6 bases of the junction unmatched. The CDR3 contains 15 residues. The CDR3 is CASSLPGLAQETQYF. Here the CDR3 DNA reads TGTGCCAGCAGTCTGCCGGGACTAGCTCAAGAGACCCAGTACTTC.

Points on this clonotype: A much larger clone is a single base away; this may be a read error. A read error is likely, as this CDR3 ends without the conserved phenylalanine or tryptophan. The chain uses TRBV6-5 and TRBJ1-1; TRBD1 might be the D (5 bases). There are 13 residues in the CDR3. From germline, CDR1 is MNHEY and CDR2 SVGAGI. V lost 4 bases to trimming and J lost 7 bases, with 13 bases between them. CDR3 protein: CASSFPETDEAFL. CDR3 DNA: TGTGCCAGCAGTTTCCCAGAGACAGATGAAGCTTTCCTT.

The chain uses TRBV9 and TRBJ1-5; TRBD1 matches at 10 bases. The CDR3 length is 17 residues. CDR1 and CDR2 (germline): SGDLS, YYNGEE. After removal of 3 bases from V and 2 bases from J, the junction contained 8 bases not matched to a gene. The CDR3 region is CASSGPGQGFGNQPQHF. The CDR3 DNA sequence: TGTGCCAGCAGCGGACCGGGACAGGGGTTTGGCAATCAGCCCCAGCATTTT.

This clonotype was counted many times. The rearrangement links TRBV7-6 to TRBJ2-7, with a tentative D call TRBD2 (6 bases). Trimming shortened V by 5 bases and J by 3 bases, and 14 bases separated the two germline ends. There are 14 residues in the CDR3. Germline CDR1 reads SGHVS; CDR2 reads FNYEAQ. CDR3 in amino acids: CASSPTGRGYEQYF. CDR3 nucleotide sequence: TGTGCCAGCAGCCCAACCGGGAGAGGCTACGAGCAGTACTTC.